Sequencing of this TCR beta chain was carried out in a study of T cell responses to AZD1222 COVID-19 vaccine (dated by TCRdb to the early 2020s). For the study in its entirety: AZD1222 recipients with second doses at about 4 weeks or about 12 weeks were pooled, because spike-specific TCR depth and breadth did not differ between schedules. A total of approximately 240 trial participants underwent TCR sequencing, of whom about 200 had received two doses of AZD1222 and 26 had received two doses of the MenACWY control vaccine. Enrollment into the trials was organized by age into subgroups of 18-55, 56-69 and 70-plus years, and those subgroups contained roughly 140, 27 and 60 TCR-sequenced participants, respectively.

As concerns this clone: Its antigen is still unknown. No qualities accompany the bases; no much larger clone lies one base away.

Paper-wide results and their limitations: Nearly half of unique spike-specific TCRs reportedly recognized epitopes outside regions mutated in the B.1.351 and B.1.1.7 variants. Only six or seven AZD1222 recipients were SARS-CoV-2 seropositive at baseline, limiting conclusions about previously exposed vaccinees. The vaccine-associated CD4 TCRs covered the entire spike protein, and the dominant responses fell in regions 160-218 and 743-854. Because no day 14 peak-response samples were available, repertoires were characterized only after the peak T cell response. Most participants were white British and females outnumbered males, and the authors suggested that clonal diversity may have been underestimated. After two AZD1222 doses, spike-specific TCR breadth and depth were significantly higher than at day 0 and than in MenACWY recipients. In the small 56-69-year group, the increase in depth fell short of significance, most likely because of low power.

CDR3 length: 15 amino acids, cysteine to phenylalanine. The sequence is cut down to CDR3 DNA, 45 bases in frame from base 1. The V end loses 2 bases and the J end loses 5 bases, and a stretch of 10 bases separates them. The germline V gene (reference sequence) gives CDR1 as SEHNR and CDR2 as FQNEAQ. The CDR3 regions of human TCRbeta chains were analyzed by immunosequencing. As for how the authors treated the data: Repertoire TCRs were matched against a reference library of SARS-CoV-2-specific TCRs generated with the MIRA antigen-specificity platform. Breadth was defined as the fraction of unique TCRs that were SARS-CoV-2-associated. Depth was defined as the fraction of total T cells that were SARS-CoV-2-associated. Each spike-specific TCR was assigned to its reactive spike region and to a CD4 or CD8 class using the MIRA data. Log10-transformed breadth and depth values were compared by one-way ANOVA with Sidak's multiple comparisons tests. This immuneACCESS table, as held by TCRdb, lists in-frame sequences with V and J called but not all clones. Of the missing ones, under half trace to an unresolved V gene in checked studies; the others have no known cause. From that table come the V and J calls and clone size; the DNA was used to work out D and trimming. The sample table shows roughly 97,000 clones, and around 89% are seen once. The ten largest clones add up to approximately 7.5% of the sample.

This sample's time point label indicates: baseline before first vaccination. Vaccinee samples were obtained from the UK trials COV001 and COV002, which included a single-blind randomized controlled phase 2/3 trial of AZD1222 (ChAdOx1 nCoV-19) in healthy adults. For TCRbeta chain sequencing, PBMC samples were collected from trial participants at day 0 and at day 28 after the second dose. This sequence originates from an adult in good health. Recombination linked TRBV7-9 to TRBJ1-6; the D gene cannot be named for sure. This material consisted of peripheral blood, taken on day 0 of AZD1222 vaccination. The bases read TGTGCCAGCAGCTTAATGTCAGGCGATAATTCACCCCTCCACTTT. The resulting protein is CASSLMSGDNSPLHF. When the CDR3 is completed using the reference TRBV7-9 and TRBJ1-6 genes on either side, the full variable domain is DTGVSQNPRHKITKRGQNVTFRCDPISEHNRLYWYRQTLGQGPEFLTYFQNEAQLEKSRLLSDRFSAERPKGSFSTLEIQRTEQGDSAMYLCASSLMSGDNSPLHFGNGTRLTVT.